Reported below is one TCR beta chain. TCRdb's table, derived via immunoSEQ multiplex PCR, lists solely in-frame clones and lacks some. The sample has about 260,000 clones, about nine tenths seen once. The data were taken from a study of blood T cell repertoires in COVID-19. The germline V and J ends were trimmed by 6 bases and 4 bases, with 11 bases remaining between them. Germline CDR1 is MNHEY and CDR2 is SMNVEV (reference sequence). The CDR3 length is 13 residues. The V gene is TRBV27, the J gene TRBJ2-3, with D possibly being TRBD2 (5 bases). This TCR derives from a woman in her 40s who had recovered from COVID-19. Sequencing used peripheral blood. The CDR3 region is CASSFTSPDTQYF. Written as DNA, the CDR3 is TGTGCCAGCAGCTTTACTAGTCCAGATACGCAGTATTTT.